These 14 T cell receptor beta chains came from one sample sequenced in a study of PD-1 blockade in classical Hodgkin lymphoma. Each patient's relapse followed autologous stem cell transplantation, and brentuximab vedotin exposure varied. It was by magnetic negative selection that CD8+ T cells were isolated from thawed PBMCs. Profiling relied on immunoSEQ multiplex PCR, and the TCRdb table lists in-frame clones only, not all of them. The table lists around 6,100 clones, approximately 54% of them singletons. The sample was CD8+ T cells from blood, taken at baseline. These receptors were collected from a human donor with classical Hodgkin lymphoma.

CDR3 sequence: CASSPGQVGGLMINQPQHF. The CDR3 region has the DNA TGTGCCAGTAGTCCAGGACAGGTTGGGGGCCTTATGATCAATCAGCCCCAGCATTTT. The chain has TRBV19 and TRBJ1-5; TRBD1 matches at 7 bases. J was trimmed by 3 bases and V by 5 bases; bases with no gene match: 19. The CDR3 spans 19 residues. Looked up from germline, CDR1 is LNHDA and CDR2 is SQIVND (reference sequence).

The sample holds a few counts of this clone. The rearrangement links TRBV7-9 to TRBJ2-7, with D perhaps matching TRBD2 (5 bases). Trimming took 4 bases from V and 3 from J, leaving 16 bases between them. The CDR3 consists of 15 residues. Germline V gene lookup returns CDR1 SEHNR and CDR2 FQNEAQ (reference sequence). The CDR3 DNA follows: TGTGCCAGCAGCTCGCTGACGGGGTCGCACTACGAGCAGTACTTC. Translation: CASSSLTGSHYEQYF.

The chain uses TRBV5-5 and TRBJ1-2, with D hard to call. CDR1 and CDR2 (germline): SGHKS, YYEKEE (reference sequence). This CDR3 is 15 amino acids long. Trimming shortened V by 4 bases and J by 6 bases, and 19 bases separated the two germline ends. The CDR3 reads CASSANASQWNGYTF. As DNA, the CDR3 is TGTGCCAGCAGCGCTAACGCTTCCCAGTGGAATGGCTACACCTTC. Variable domain in full (rest from reference TRBV5-5 and TRBJ1-2): DAGVTQSPTHLIKTRGQQVTLRCSPISGHKSVSWYQQVLGQGPQFIFQYYEKEERGRGNFPDRFSARQFPNYSSELNVNALLLGDSALYLCASSANASQWNGYTFGSGTRLTVV.

The CDR3 coding sequence is TGTGCCATCAGTGAATTCCGGGACAGGGTCCCTGGAAACACCATATATTTT. It specifies CAISEFRDRVPGNTIYF. The chain joins TRBV10-3 to TRBJ1-3, with 9 bases aligning to TRBD1. The CDR3 is made up of 17 amino acids. V was clipped by 3 bases and J by 2 bases; unmatched bases: 8. Per germline, CDR1 ENHRY and CDR2 SYGVKD.

Only a few counts were recorded for this clone. The V gene is TRBV28, the J gene TRBJ2-1; the D gene could be TRBD1 or TRBD2 (5 bases each). The germline V gene has CDR1 MDHEN and CDR2 SYDVKM. The CDR3 has 13 amino acids. Deletions cut 1 base from V and 10 bases from J, with 11 bases between. The CDR3 loop reads CASSLLIGGEQFF. The CDR3 DNA reads as TGTGCCAGCAGTTTATTAATTGGGGGAGAGCAGTTCTTC. Supplemented by reference TRBV28 and TRBJ2-1, the full variable domain reads DVKVTQSSRYLVKRTGEKVFLECVQDMDHENMFWYRQDPGLGLRLIYFSYDVKMKEKGDIPEGYSVSREKKERFSLILESASTNQTSMYLCASSLLIGGEQFFGPGTRLTVL.

This clone was seen more than once but under ten times. The chain has TRBV6-5 and TRBJ1-2, with D unclear. CDR3 size: 13 residues. The germline gives CDR1 MNHEY, CDR2 SVGAGI. Trimming cost V 2 bases and J 4 bases, with 8 bases left between them. CDR3 region: CASSYGRSYGYTF. CDR3 in DNA: TGTGCCAGCAGTTACGGGCGGAGCTATGGCTACACCTTC.

The chain's CDR3 is CASSPPGLAANTGELFF. The CDR3 DNA reads as TGTGCCAGCAGCCCCCCCGGACTAGCGGCGAACACCGGGGAGCTGTTTTTT. V is TRBV7-9 and J is TRBJ2-2; 10 bases are shared with TRBD2. CDR1 SEHNR and CDR2 FQNEAQ come from the germline V gene (reference sequence). V trimming: 5 bases; J trimming: 0 bases; junction bases outside the gene matches: 6. The CDR3 extends over 17 amino acids.

As regards this clone: Other DNA sequences in this specimen translate into the identical CDR3. The chain joins TRBV2 to TRBJ2-2; D call uncertain. From germline, CDR1 is SNHLY and CDR2 FYNNEI. CDR3 size: 12 residues. Trimming pared 4 bases from V and 6 bases from J, leaving 6 bases between. In nucleotides, the CDR3 is TGTGCCAGCAGTGTTGAGCCCGGGGAGCTGTTTTTT. It specifies CASSVEPGELFF.

This clone appeared once. The chain links TRBV5-5 to TRBJ1-5; D possibly corresponds to TRBD1 (5 bases). Germline lookup yields CDR1 SGHKS and CDR2 YYEKEE (reference sequence). V shed 4 bases and J shed 5 bases, with 10 bases lying between them. CDR3 size: 13 residues. CDR3 residues: CASSRDGDQPQHF. The CDR3 DNA sequence: TGTGCCAGCAGCCGGGACGGCGATCAGCCCCAGCATTTT.

The rearrangement links TRBV4-2 to TRBJ2-2; D is tentatively TRBD1 or TRBD2 (5 bases each). CDR3 length: 16 residues. CDR1 and CDR2 from the germline V gene are LGHNA and YNFKEQ. Deletions cut 3 bases from V and 6 bases from J, with 17 bases between. The CDR3 nucleotides are TGTGCCAGCAGCCAGGGTGACGGGACGGGTCCCGGGGAGCTGTTTTTT. Residues: CASSQGDGTGPGELFF.

CDR3 nucleotides: TGTGCCAGCAGCCCGGTAGCGGGCTCCTACAATGAGCAGTTCTTC. Translation gives CASSPVAGSYNEQFF. The V call is TRBV7-9, the J call TRBJ2-1; 7 nucleotides agree with TRBD2. V gave up 5 bases and J gave up 0 bases; unmatched junction bases: 4. Germline assignment: CDR1 SEHNR and CDR2 FQNEAQ (reference sequence). The CDR3 sequence is 15 residues long.

The chain carries TRBV7-6 and TRBJ2-7; D remains ambiguous. Germline V CDR1 and CDR2: SGHVS, FNYEAQ. This CDR3 contains 13 residues. V shed 1 base and J shed 2 bases, with 6 bases lying between them. CDR3 in DNA: TGTGCCAGCAGCTTAGAAGCAACCTACGAGCAGTACTTC. Amino acids: CASSLEATYEQYF.

A few counts support this clone. This chain joins TRBV11-2 and TRBJ2-7; 7 bases are shared with TRBD1. Looked up from germline, CDR1 is SGHAT and CDR2 is FQNNGV. The CDR3 runs to 15 residues. The V gene end was trimmed by 2 bases and the J gene end by 4 bases; junction bases not matched to a gene: 8. The CDR3 sequence is CASSLWTGTAYEQYF. Here the CDR3 DNA reads TGTGCCAGCAGCTTATGGACCGGGACAGCTTACGAGCAGTACTTC.

This clone is labeled medium-sized (0.01 to 0.1%). J is TRBJ1-5 and V is TRBV7-2; 8 bases agree with TRBD1. Per the germline V gene, CDR1 is SGHTA and CDR2 is FQGNSA. The CDR3 consists of 15 residues. V lost 5 bases to trimming and J lost 7 bases; unmatched junction nucleotides: 10. CDR3 DNA sequence: TGTGCCAGCAGCCAGGGACAGGCCCTAGGACAGCCCCAGCATTTT. This sequence encodes CASSQGQALGQPQHF.